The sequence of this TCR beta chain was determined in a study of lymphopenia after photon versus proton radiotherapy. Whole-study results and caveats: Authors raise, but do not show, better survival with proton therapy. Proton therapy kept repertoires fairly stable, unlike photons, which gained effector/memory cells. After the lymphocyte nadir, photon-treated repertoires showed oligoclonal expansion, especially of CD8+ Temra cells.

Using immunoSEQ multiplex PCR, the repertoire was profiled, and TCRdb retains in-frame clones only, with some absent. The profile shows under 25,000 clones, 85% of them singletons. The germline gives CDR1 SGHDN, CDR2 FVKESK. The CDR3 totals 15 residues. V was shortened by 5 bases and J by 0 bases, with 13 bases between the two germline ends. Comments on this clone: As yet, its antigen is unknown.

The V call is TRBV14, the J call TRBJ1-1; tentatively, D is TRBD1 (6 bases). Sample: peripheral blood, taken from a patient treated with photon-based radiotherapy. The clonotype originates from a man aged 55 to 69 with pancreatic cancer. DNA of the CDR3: TGTGCCAGCAGCGACGGACAGACTATGAACACTGAAGCTTTCTTT. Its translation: CASSDGQTMNTEAFF.